This TCR beta chain was identified in a study of blood T cell repertoires in COVID-19. Study-level background: T cells, B-cell-depleted T cells, or PBMCs provided the cDNA or gDNA that served as material.

Seattle's cohort entered during active infection and was followed longitudinally. CDR1 is KGHSH, CDR2 LQKENI, per germline. This CDR3 is built from 14 residues. V lost 1 base and J lost 6, with 10 bases in between. Method: immunoSEQ multiplex PCR; TCRdb's copy keeps in-frame clones and lacks some. Among about 300,000 clones listed, roughly 86% were seen once. Sequencing input: peripheral blood. The genes are TRBV18 and TRBJ2-1; TRBD1 might be the D (5 bases). The receptor comes from a woman younger than 45 with COVID-19, enrolled during active disease. The CDR3 nucleotides read TGTGCCAGCTCACCACGGGCAGGGCGCAATGAGCAGTTCTTC. It specifies CASSPRAGRNEQFF.